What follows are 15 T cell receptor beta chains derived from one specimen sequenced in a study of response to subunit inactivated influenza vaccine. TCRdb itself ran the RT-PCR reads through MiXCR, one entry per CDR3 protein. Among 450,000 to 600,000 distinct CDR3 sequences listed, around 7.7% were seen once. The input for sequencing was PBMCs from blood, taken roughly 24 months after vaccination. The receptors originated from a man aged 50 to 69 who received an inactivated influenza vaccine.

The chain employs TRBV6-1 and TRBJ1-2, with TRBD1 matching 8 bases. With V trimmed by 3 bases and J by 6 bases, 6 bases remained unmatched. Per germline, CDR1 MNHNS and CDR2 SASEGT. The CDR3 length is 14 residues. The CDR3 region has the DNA TGTGCCAGCAGTGAGGACAGGGTGTGGAATGGCTACACCTTC. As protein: CASSEDRVWNGYTF.

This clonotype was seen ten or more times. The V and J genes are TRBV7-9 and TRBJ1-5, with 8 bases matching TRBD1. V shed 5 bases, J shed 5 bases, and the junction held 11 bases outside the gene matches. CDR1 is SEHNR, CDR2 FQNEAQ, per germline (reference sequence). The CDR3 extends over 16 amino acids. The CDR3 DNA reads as TGTGCCAGCAGCGACTTCTCAGGGGGCGCCGATCAGCCCCAGCATTTT. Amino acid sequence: CASSDFSGGADQPQHF.

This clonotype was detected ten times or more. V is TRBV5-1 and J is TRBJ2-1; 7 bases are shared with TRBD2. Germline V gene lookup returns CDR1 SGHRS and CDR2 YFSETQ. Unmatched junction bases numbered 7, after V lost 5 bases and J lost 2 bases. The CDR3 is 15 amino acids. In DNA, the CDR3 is TGCGCCAGCAGTCCTAGCGGATACCCCTACAATGAGCAGTTCTTC. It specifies CASSPSGYPYNEQFF.

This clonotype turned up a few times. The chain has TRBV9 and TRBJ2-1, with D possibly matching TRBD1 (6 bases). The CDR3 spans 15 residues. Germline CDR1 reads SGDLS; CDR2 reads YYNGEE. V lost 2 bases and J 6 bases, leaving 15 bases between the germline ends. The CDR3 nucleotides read TGTGCCAGCAGCGTCCACCTGAGGACAGCCAATGAGCAGTTCTTC. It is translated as CASSVHLRTANEQFF.

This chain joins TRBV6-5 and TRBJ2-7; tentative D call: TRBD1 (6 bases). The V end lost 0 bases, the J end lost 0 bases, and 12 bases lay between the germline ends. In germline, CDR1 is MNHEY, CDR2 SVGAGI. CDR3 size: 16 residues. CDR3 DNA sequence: TGTGCCAGCAGTTACTCCCGGACAGCCCACTCCTACGAGCAGTACTTC. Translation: CASSYSRTAHSYEQYF.

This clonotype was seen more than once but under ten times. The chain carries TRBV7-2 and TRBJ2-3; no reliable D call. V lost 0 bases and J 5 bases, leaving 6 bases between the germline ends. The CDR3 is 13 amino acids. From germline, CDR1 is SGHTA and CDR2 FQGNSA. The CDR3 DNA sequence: TGTGCCAGCAGCTTAGCGTTCGGAGATACGCAGTATTTT. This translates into CASSLAFGDTQYF. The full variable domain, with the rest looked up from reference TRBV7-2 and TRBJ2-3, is GAGVSQSPSNKVTEKGKDVELRCDPISGHTALYWYRQSLGQGLEFLIYFQGNSAPDKSGLPSDRFSAERTGGSVSTLTIQRTQQEDSAVYLCASSLAFGDTQYFGPGTRLTVL.

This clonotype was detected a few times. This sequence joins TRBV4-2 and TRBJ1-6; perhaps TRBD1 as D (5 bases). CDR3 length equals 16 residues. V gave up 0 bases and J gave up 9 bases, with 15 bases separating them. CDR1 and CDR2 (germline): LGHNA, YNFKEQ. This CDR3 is CASSQDSGDRGSPLHF. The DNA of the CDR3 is TGTGCCAGCAGCCAAGATAGTGGAGACAGAGGTTCACCCCTCCACTTT.

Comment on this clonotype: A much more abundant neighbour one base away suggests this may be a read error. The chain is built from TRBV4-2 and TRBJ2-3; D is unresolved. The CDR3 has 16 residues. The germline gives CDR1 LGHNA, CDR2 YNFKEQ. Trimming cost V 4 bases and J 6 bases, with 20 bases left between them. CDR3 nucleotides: TGTGCCAGCAGCCGAGATAAGGGTGGGGTCTCGGATACGCAGTATTTT. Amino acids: CASSRDKGGVSDTQYF.

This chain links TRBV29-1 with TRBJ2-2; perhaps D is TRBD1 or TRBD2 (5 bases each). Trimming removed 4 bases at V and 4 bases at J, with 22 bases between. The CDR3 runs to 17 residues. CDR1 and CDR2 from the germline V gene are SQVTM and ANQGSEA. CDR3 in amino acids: CSVVGPWLAGGTGELFF. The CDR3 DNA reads TGCAGCGTTGTGGGGCCCTGGCTAGCCGGTGGCACCGGGGAGCTGTTTTTT.

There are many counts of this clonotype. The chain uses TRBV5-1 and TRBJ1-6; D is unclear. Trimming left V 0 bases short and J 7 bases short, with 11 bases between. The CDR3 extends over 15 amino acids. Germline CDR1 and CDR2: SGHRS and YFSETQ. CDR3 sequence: CASSLDVGSNSPLHF. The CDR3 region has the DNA TGCGCCAGCAGCTTGGATGTTGGCAGCAATTCACCCCTCCACTTT.

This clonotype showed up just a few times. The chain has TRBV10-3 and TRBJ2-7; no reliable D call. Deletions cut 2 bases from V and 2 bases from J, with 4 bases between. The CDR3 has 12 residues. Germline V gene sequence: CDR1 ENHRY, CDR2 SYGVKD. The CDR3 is CAISETTYEQYF. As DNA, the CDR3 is TGTGCCATCAGTGAGACCACCTACGAGCAGTACTTC.

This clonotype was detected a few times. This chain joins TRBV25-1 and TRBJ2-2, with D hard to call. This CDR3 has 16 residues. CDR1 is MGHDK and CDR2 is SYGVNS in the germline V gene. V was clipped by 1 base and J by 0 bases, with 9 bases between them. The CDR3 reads CASSESSIANTGELFF. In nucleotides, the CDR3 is TGTGCCAGCAGTGAATCTAGTATCGCGAACACCGGGGAGCTGTTTTTT.

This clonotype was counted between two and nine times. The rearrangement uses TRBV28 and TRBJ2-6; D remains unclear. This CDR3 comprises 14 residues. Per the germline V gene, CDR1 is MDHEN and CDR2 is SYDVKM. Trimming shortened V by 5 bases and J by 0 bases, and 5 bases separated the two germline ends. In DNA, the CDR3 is TGTGCCAGCAGTCTCCCCTCTGGGGCCAACGTCCTGACTTTC. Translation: CASSLPSGANVLTF.

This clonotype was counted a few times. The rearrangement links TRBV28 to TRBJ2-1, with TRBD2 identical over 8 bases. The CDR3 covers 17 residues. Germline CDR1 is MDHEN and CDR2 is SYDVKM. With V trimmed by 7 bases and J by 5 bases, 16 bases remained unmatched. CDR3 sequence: CASNSIAGGGPDNEQFF. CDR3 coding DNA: TGTGCCAGCAATTCGATCGCCGGGGGGGGGCCAGACAATGAGCAGTTCTTC.

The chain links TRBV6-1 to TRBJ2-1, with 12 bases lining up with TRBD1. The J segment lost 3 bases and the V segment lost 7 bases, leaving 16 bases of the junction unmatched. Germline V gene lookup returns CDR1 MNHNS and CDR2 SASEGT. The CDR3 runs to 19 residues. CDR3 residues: CASTPRDRGPLFHYNEQFF. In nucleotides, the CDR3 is TGTGCCAGCACTCCAAGGGACAGGGGGCCCTTATTCCACTACAATGAGCAGTTCTTC.